The 29 T cell receptor beta chains below were found in one sample sequenced in a study of CD8 T cells in Susac syndrome. Random hexamers served to reverse transcribe about 0.5 to 1 ug RNA. TCRdb re-called the immunoSEQ multiplex PCR reads through MiXCR, storing one row per CDR3 protein. Found here are under 300,000 distinct CDR3 sequences, almost 97% of them singletons; the top ten hold about 0.095%. The sample taken for sequencing was CD4+ T cells from PBMCs. The receptors here all came from a human donor with Susac syndrome.

The CDR3 is CSAPATGELFF. The CDR3 DNA follows: TGCAGTGCCCCAGCCACCGGGGAGCTGTTTTTT. The chain carries TRBV20-1 and TRBJ2-2; no firm D call. V lost 6 bases, J lost 4 bases, and 6 bases lay in between. Germline V gives CDR1 DFQATT, CDR2 SNEGSKA (reference sequence). This CDR3 is built from 11 residues.

This clonotype has only one observation. The CDR3 bases are TGTGCCAGCGTGAGGACAGCTGAAGCTTTCTTT. It encodes CASVRTAEAFF. The gene calls are TRBV2 and TRBJ1-1; the D gene is possibly TRBD1 (6 bases). The V and J ends lost 8 bases and 6 bases respectively, with 10 bases between them. This CDR3 has 11 residues. From germline, CDR1 is SNHLY and CDR2 FYNNEI. The full variable domain, its missing parts supplied by reference TRBV2 and TRBJ1-1, is EPEVTQTPSHQVTQMGQEVILRCVPISNHLYFYWYRQILGQKVEFLVSFYNNEISEKSEIFDDQFSVERPDGSNFTLKIRSTKLEDSAMYFCASVRTAEAFFGQGTRLTVV.

The chain couples TRBV28 to TRBJ1-2; the D is unclear. The CDR3 is 11 residues long. Trimming took off 11 bases at V and 0 bases at J, with 7 bases between the two ends. CDR1 and CDR2 from the germline V gene are MDHEN and SYDVKM. The CDR3 DNA follows: TGTGCCGGCGAGACTAACTATGGCTACACCTTC. Its translation: CAGETNYGYTF.

The chain has TRBV3-1 and TRBJ2-3, with D tentatively TRBD2 (6 bases). Germline CDR1 and CDR2: LGHDT and YNNKEL (reference sequence). V was pared by 1 base and J by 2 bases, with 19 bases between. The CDR3 sequence is 18 residues long. The CDR3 DNA follows: TGTGCCAGCAGCCAAGCGATCCGCCCGCGGGAATACACAGATACGCAGTATTTT. This translates into CASSQAIRPREYTDTQYF.

V usage is TRBV5-1 and J usage is TRBJ2-1; no firm D call. V gave up 0 bases and J gave up 5 bases, with 12 bases separating them. The CDR3 extends over 15 amino acids. CDR1 and CDR2 (germline): SGHRS, YFSETQ. The CDR3 loop is CASSLESSRDNEQFF. CDR3 bases: TGCGCCAGCAGCTTGGAGTCTAGTCGCGACAATGAGCAGTTCTTC.

J is TRBJ2-1 and V is TRBV20-1, with D possibly TRBD2 on 5 matching bases. Trimming removed 5 bases from V and 2 bases from J, with 13 bases in between. The CDR3 sequence is 14 residues long. The germline V gene encodes CDR1 DFQATT and CDR2 SNEGSKA (reference sequence). CDR3 sequence reads: CSALPAGTYNEQFF. In DNA form, the CDR3 reads TGCAGTGCTCTTCCGGCGGGTACCTACAATGAGCAGTTCTTC.

The chain has TRBV11-2 and TRBJ2-3, with D perhaps TRBD1 (6 bases). The CDR3 extends over 13 amino acids. Trimming removed 2 bases at V and 4 bases at J, with 7 bases between. In germline, CDR1 is SGHAT, CDR2 FQNNGV. The CDR3 loop is CASSLSGADTQYF. Written as DNA, the CDR3 is TGTGCCAGCAGCTTATCAGGGGCAGATACGCAGTATTTT. The variable domain in full, with the rest retrieved from reference TRBV11-2 and TRBJ2-3, is EAGVAQSPRYKIIEKRQSVAFWCNPISGHATLYWYQQILGQGPKLLIQFQNNGVVDDSQLPKDRFSAERLKGVDSTLKIQPAKLEDSAVYLCASSLSGADTQYFGPGTRLTVL.

Only one count was recorded for this clonotype. The chain uses TRBV11-2 and TRBJ1-1, with TRBD1 identical over 8 bases. Germline assignment: CDR1 SGHAT and CDR2 FQNNGV. CDR3 length: 13 residues. Trimming cost V 6 bases and J 4 bases; bases outside gene matches: 4. The DNA for the CDR3 is TGTGCCAGCAGTAATACAGGGGGCACTGAAGCTTTCTTT. Translating it yields CASSNTGGTEAFF.

The rearrangement links TRBV29-1 to TRBJ1-4; 9 bases align to TRBD1. With V trimmed by 4 bases and J by 5 bases, 2 bases remained unmatched. This CDR3 has 13 residues. The V gene's germline CDR1 is SQVTM and CDR2 ANQGSEA. The CDR3 DNA reads TGCAGCGTTGTGGGGACAGGGAATGAAAAACTGTTTTTT. As protein: CSVVGTGNEKLFF.

This sequence joins TRBV7-9 and TRBJ2-2; unclear D gene. This CDR3 contains 13 residues. Germline CDR1 is SEHNR and CDR2 is FQNEAQ (reference sequence). Trimming cost V 3 bases and J 7 bases, with 9 bases left between them. In DNA form, the CDR3 reads TGTGCCAGCAGCTTTTCCTTCAACGGGGAGCTGTTTTTT. Translated, it gives CASSFSFNGELFF.

The V and J genes are TRBV12-3 or TRBV12-4 and TRBJ1-2; 7 bases fit TRBD1. V lost 5 bases, J lost 1 base, and 13 bases stayed unmatched. The CDR3 is 17 amino acids. Here the CDR3 DNA reads TGTGCCAGCAGTGGGGAACAGGGGAGGAATGTTAACTATGGCTACACCTTC. The encoded protein is CASSGEQGRNVNYGYTF.

The V gene is TRBV9, the J gene TRBJ2-5, with D possibly being TRBD2 (7 bases). Germline values: CDR1 SGDLS, CDR2 YYNGEE. The CDR3 length is 13 residues. The V end lost 4 bases, the J end lost 5 bases, and 12 bases lay between the germline ends. DNA for the CDR3: TGTGCCAGCAGCAGGGGGGGGCTGGAGACCCAGTACTTC. Its translation: CASSRGGLETQYF.

In its sample, this clonotype was seen once. The V and J genes are TRBV7-2 and TRBJ2-1, with D perhaps matching TRBD2 (5 bases). The CDR3 has 14 residues. The ends were cut back, 2 bases at V and 8 bases at J, with 13 bases in the middle. Germline CDR1 SGHTA, CDR2 FQGNSA. CDR3 loop: CASSLFTFSDEQFF. The CDR3 region has the DNA TGTGCCAGCAGCTTATTTACATTTAGCGATGAGCAGTTCTTC.

This chain links TRBV7-8 with TRBJ1-5; D gene ambiguous. The V gene's germline CDR1 is SGHVS and CDR2 FQNEAQ. This CDR3 is 15 amino acids long. The V and J ends lost 1 base and 5 bases respectively, with 12 bases between them. The CDR3 loop is CASSLDGKVDQPQHF. In nucleotides, the CDR3 is TGTGCCAGCAGCTTAGATGGAAAAGTGGATCAGCCCCAGCATTTT. Full variable domain (rest looked up from reference TRBV7-8 and TRBJ1-5): GAGVSQSPRYKVAKRGQDVALRCDPISGHVSLFWYQQALGQGPEFLTYFQNEAQLDKSGLPSDRFFAERPEGSVSTLKIQRTQQEDSAVYLCASSLDGKVDQPQHFGDGTRLSIL.

CDR3 residues: CASSFLAGDTSYNEQFF. DNA of the CDR3: TGTGCCAGCAGTTTTCTAGCGGGAGACACCTCCTACAATGAGCAGTTCTTC. The chain recombines TRBV6-5 with TRBJ2-1, with 10 bases identical to TRBD2. The length of the CDR3 is 17 residues. CDR1 MNHEY and CDR2 SVGAGI come from the germline V gene. V shed 4 bases and J 0 bases; nucleotides not matched to a gene: 6.

The chain uses TRBV23-1 and TRBJ1-5, with 9 bases aligning to TRBD1. TRBV23-1 is flagged as an ORF with uncertain function. The CDR3 extends over 19 amino acids. The V and J ends lost 1 base and 0 bases, in that order; junction bases with no gene match: 10. This chain's CDR3 is CASSQLDSGTGYSNQPQHF. The DNA of the CDR3 is TGCGCCAGCAGTCAATTGGATTCCGGGACAGGGTATAGCAATCAGCCCCAGCATTTT.

The chain recombines TRBV5-1 with TRBJ2-5, with 7 positions matching TRBD2. V shed 4 bases, J shed 4 bases, and the junction held 7 bases outside the gene matches. This CDR3 comprises 14 residues. CDR1 is SGHRS and CDR2 is YFSETQ in the germline V gene. The CDR3 loop is CASSPGTTGETQYF. The CDR3 nucleotides read TGCGCCAGCAGCCCGGGGACTACGGGAGAGACCCAGTACTTC. Based on the CDR3 plus reference TRBV5-1 and TRBJ2-5, the full variable domain is KAGVTQTPRYLIKTRGQQVTLSCSPISGHRSVSWYQQTPGQGLQFLFEYFSETQRNKGNFPGRFSGRQFSNSRSEMNVSTLELGDSALYLCASSPGTTGETQYFGPGTRLLVL.

The chain joins TRBV5-4 to TRBJ2-3, with 12 bases lining up with TRBD1. CDR1 is SGHNT, CDR2 YYREEE, per germline (reference sequence). The CDR3 has 16 residues. Losses at the gene ends were 0 bases for V and 7 bases for J; bases not matched to a gene: 6. The chain's CDR3 is CASSLAGTGGRHTQYF. For the CDR3, the DNA is TGTGCCAGCAGCTTGGCCGGGACAGGGGGCCGACATACGCAGTATTTT.

The rearrangement joins TRBV15 to TRBJ1-4; D is possibly TRBD1 (6 bases). The CDR3 contains 18 residues. The V and J ends lost 2 bases and 6 bases respectively, with 22 bases between them. Per germline, CDR1 LNHNV and CDR2 YYDKDF (reference sequence). The CDR3 spells CATSRSGTNKKRDEKLFF. CDR3 in DNA: TGTGCCACCAGCAGAAGCGGGACAAATAAAAAGAGAGATGAAAAACTGTTTTTT.

The chain combines TRBV2 with TRBJ1-2; D remains unclear. CDR3 length: 13 residues. V was trimmed by 9 bases and J by 4 bases, leaving 15 bases between them. CDR1 and CDR2 from the germline V gene are SNHLY and FYNNEI. The CDR3 reads CARTSSIGYGYTF. CDR3 sequence (DNA): TGTGCCAGAACCTCCAGTATCGGCTATGGCTACACCTTC.

V gene TRBV6-6 combines with J gene TRBJ2-1; a possible D gene is TRBD1 (6 bases). The V and J ends lost 6 bases and 8 bases respectively, with 17 bases between them. Germline V lookup: CDR1 MNHNY, CDR2 SVGAGI (reference sequence). This CDR3 has 14 residues. CDR3 bases: TGTGCCAGCAGCCTTGGACAGTGGGACGATGAGCAGTTCTTC. Amino acids: CASSLGQWDDEQFF.

The J gene is TRBJ2-7, the V gene TRBV28; 10 bases line up with TRBD1. V dropped 6 bases and J dropped 5; count of bases not matched to a gene: 7. This CDR3 has 14 residues. Germline CDR1 and CDR2: MDHEN and SYDVKM. The CDR3, as DNA: TGTGCCAGCAGGCAGCTGGGGACAGGGGACGAGCAGTACTTC. It codes for CASRQLGTGDEQYF.

The V call is TRBV18, the J call TRBJ2-2; D not resolved. CDR1 is KGHSH and CDR2 is LQKENI in the germline V gene. V gave up 2 bases and J gave up 7 bases, with 8 bases separating them. This CDR3 region has 13 residues. For the CDR3, the DNA is TGTGCCAGCTCACCAAATGAACACGGGGAGCTGTTTTTT. Encoded protein: CASSPNEHGELFF. The full variable domain, in which reference TRBV18 and TRBJ2-2 provide the parts outside the CDR3, is NAGVMQNPRHLVRRRGQEARLRCSPMKGHSHVYWYRQLPEEGLKFMVYLQKENIIDESGMPKERFSAEFPKEGPSILRIQQVVRGDSAAYFCASSPNEHGELFFGEGSRLTVL.

The chain combines TRBV12-3 or TRBV12-4 with TRBJ2-3, with D unresolved. The CDR3 is 14 amino acids. V gave up 4 bases and J gave up 4 bases, with 12 bases separating them. CDR3 DNA sequence: TGTGCCAGCAGTTCCCGGTCAGGCGCAGATACGCAGTATTTT. Translating it yields CASSSRSGADTQYF.

The table lists this clonotype with a count of one. This rearrangement joins TRBV20-1 to TRBJ2-7, with a tentative D call TRBD1 (6 bases). Germline values: CDR1 DFQATT, CDR2 SNEGSKA (reference sequence). The CDR3 is made up of 12 amino acids. V was clipped by 4 bases and J by 5 bases, with 12 bases between them. The CDR3 sequence is CSANDRLDEQYF. Written as DNA, the CDR3 is TGCAGTGCTAACGACAGGCTCGACGAGCAGTACTTC.

This clonotype has just one count. DNA for the CDR3: TGTGCCAGCAGTGAATTGGGGTTCGGAGAAGCTTTCTTT. Protein product: CASSELGFGEAFF. This chain uses TRBV2 with TRBJ1-1; D is unclear. Germline CDR1 and CDR2: SNHLY and FYNNEI. With 2 bases removed from V and 8 bases from J, the gap between germline ends came to 12 bases. The CDR3 is 13 amino acids.

The rearrangement joins TRBV4-1 to TRBJ2-1, with 9 bases matching TRBD2. V was pared by 1 base and J by 2 bases, with 9 bases of the junction left unmatched. The germline V gene encodes CDR1 MGHRA and CDR2 YSYEKL. The CDR3 sequence is 18 residues long. CDR3 sequence: CASSQGVGTSFAYNEQFF. CDR3 bases: TGCGCCAGCAGCCAAGGAGTTGGGACTAGCTTTGCCTACAATGAGCAGTTCTTC.

The chain has TRBV25-1 and TRBJ1-2; D is uncertain. The CDR3 totals 11 residues. The V gene's germline CDR1 is MGHDK and CDR2 SYGVNS. The germline V and J ends were trimmed by 8 bases and 5 bases, with 9 bases remaining between them. CDR3 in amino acids: CASRTKYGYTF. The CDR3 DNA sequence: TGTGCCAGCCGGACGAAATATGGCTACACCTTC.

This chain connects TRBV6-5 to TRBJ1-5; D is undetermined. CDR1 MNHEY and CDR2 SVGAGI come from the germline V gene. This CDR3 comprises 15 residues. Trimming took off 0 bases at V and 2 bases at J, with 8 bases between the two ends. The CDR3 bases are TGTGCCAGCAGTTACTCGGGCAGACGCAATCAGCCCCAGCATTTT. This gives the protein CASSYSGRRNQPQHF.